The 21 T cell receptor beta chains in this list originate from one sample, sequenced in a study of CD8 T cells in ankylosing spondylitis. TCRdb processed the 5' RACE reads anew with MiXCR; each CDR3 protein has one entry. Here the sample spans under 150,000 distinct CDR3 sequences, 10% to 12% being singletons. The sequencing input was blood, either unsorted or a sorted T cell fraction (not recorded which). These receptors all stem from a female donor with ankylosing spondylitis or in good health (not recorded which).

This clonotype has at least ten counts. The chain recombines TRBV12-3 or TRBV12-4 with TRBJ2-1; the match to TRBD2 covers 8 bases. The CDR3 consists of 14 residues. With 1 base clipped from V and 7 bases from J, the junction kept 3 bases outside the gene matches. The CDR3: CASSLGLAGNEQFF. CDR3 nucleotide sequence: TGTGCCAGCAGTTTAGGGTTAGCGGGAAATGAGCAGTTCTTC.

This clonotype was counted ten times or more. The CDR3 DNA follows: TGTGCCAGCAGCGTAGAAGGCGGGGGTACAGATACGCAGTATTTT. It is translated as CASSVEGGGTDTQYF. This sequence joins TRBV9 and TRBJ2-3; 7 bases line up with TRBD2. J was trimmed by 3 bases and V by 0 bases; bases with no gene match: 4. Germline V CDR1 and CDR2: SGDLS, YYNGEE. This CDR3 has 15 residues.

This clonotype was picked up many times. The chain has TRBV20-1 and TRBJ2-3; 8 bases are shared with TRBD2. The CDR3 contains 16 residues. V was clipped by 1 base and J by 7 bases; unmatched bases: 13. CDR1 DFQATT and CDR2 SNEGSKA come from the germline V gene (reference sequence). CDR3 region: CSARGRREGGVNTQYF. CDR3 nucleotides: TGCAGTGCTAGAGGAAGACGGGAGGGCGGTGTTAATACGCAGTATTTT.

This clonotype was picked up one time. This chain connects TRBV6-1 to TRBJ1-5; a weak D match, TRBD1 (5 bases). The germline V and J ends were trimmed by 0 bases and 6 bases, with 12 bases remaining between them. From germline, CDR1 is MNHNS and CDR2 SASEGT. The CDR3 extends over 15 amino acids. CDR3 in amino acids: CASSEAGARSQPQHF. CDR3 bases: TGTGCCAGCAGTGAAGCAGGGGCGCGGAGTCAGCCCCAGCATTTT.

The chain combines TRBV20-1 with TRBJ2-5; 10 bases map to TRBD2. CDR3 length: 14 residues. The trim removed 5 bases at V and 3 bases at J, leaving 6 bases unmatched. Germline CDR1 is DFQATT and CDR2 is SNEGSKA (reference sequence). The CDR3: CSAPGLAGEETQYF. CDR3 coding DNA: TGCAGTGCTCCAGGGCTAGCGGGGGAAGAGACCCAGTACTTC.

This clonotype has at least ten counts. V usage is TRBV20-1 and J usage is TRBJ1-4; TRBD1 might be the D (6 bases). V was cut by 0 bases and J by 6 bases, with 11 bases left in between. The CDR3 runs 14 residues. Germline CDR1 DFQATT, CDR2 SNEGSKA (reference sequence). The CDR3 DNA is TGCAGTGCTAGAGATAGACAGGCCTATGAAAAACTGTTTTTT. Its translation: CSARDRQAYEKLFF.

This clonotype was counted at least ten times. This chain uses TRBV5-1 with TRBJ2-7; a weak D match, TRBD2 (6 bases). Trimming removed 4 bases at V and 0 bases at J, with 8 bases between. Germline CDR1 SGHRS, CDR2 YFSETQ. This CDR3 has 13 residues. In DNA, the CDR3 is TGCGCCAGCAGCGGCGGGGCCTCCTACGAGCAGTACTTC. It yields the protein CASSGGASYEQYF. Based on the CDR3 plus reference TRBV5-1 and TRBJ2-7, the full variable domain is KAGVTQTPRYLIKTRGQQVTLSCSPISGHRSVSWYQQTPGQGLQFLFEYFSETQRNKGNFPGRFSGRQFSNSRSEMNVSTLELGDSALYLCASSGGASYEQYFGPGTRLTVT.

This clonotype was counted ten times or more. The rearrangement links TRBV2 to TRBJ2-5; the D is unclear. The CDR3 has 14 amino acids. V gave up 4 bases and J gave up 3 bases, with 12 bases separating them. Per the germline V gene, CDR1 is SNHLY and CDR2 is FYNNEI. The CDR3 DNA reads as TGTGCCAGCAGTGTCCGGCTATCAGAAGAGACCCAGTACTTC. Protein: CASSVRLSEETQYF.

This clonotype was seen repeatedly, ten times or more. The J gene is TRBJ2-5, the V gene TRBV28; TRBD2 matches at 16 bases. CDR1 and CDR2 from the germline V gene are MDHEN and SYDVKM. The CDR3 contains 18 residues. V was clipped by 6 bases and J by 4 bases; unmatched bases: 11. The CDR3 reads CASSRGGTSGRGVETQYF. Written as DNA, the CDR3 is TGTGCCAGCAGCCGTGGGGGGACTAGCGGGAGGGGGGTAGAGACCCAGTACTTC.

Ten or more counts support this clonotype. The DNA for the CDR3 is TGTGCCAGCAGCCAGACTAGCGGGGACTACAATGAGCAGTTCTTC. As protein: CASSQTSGDYNEQFF. The chain is built from TRBV12-3 or TRBV12-4 and TRBJ2-1, with TRBD2 matching 11 bases. There are 15 residues in the CDR3. Trimming removed 6 bases from V and 3 bases from J; junction bases left unmatched: 4.

The table lists this clonotype with many counts. V gene TRBV10-1 combines with J gene TRBJ2-5, with TRBD2 matching 13 bases. CDR1 and CDR2 (germline): WNHNN, SYGVQD (reference sequence). The CDR3 is 16 amino acids. V lost 3 bases, J lost 5 bases, and 6 bases stayed unmatched. CDR3 residues: CASSEGLAGDTETQYF. The CDR3 nucleotides are TGCGCCAGCAGTGAAGGACTAGCGGGAGATACGGAGACCCAGTACTTC.

This clonotype was counted ten times or more. The J gene is TRBJ2-6, the V gene TRBV7-2; no reliable D call. This CDR3 region has 13 residues. In germline, CDR1 is SGHTA, CDR2 FQGNSA. V shed 5 bases and J shed 3 bases, with 5 bases lying between them. CDR3 in amino acids: CASSLFGANVLTF. The CDR3 nucleotides read TGTGCCAGCAGCCTCTTTGGGGCCAACGTCCTGACTTTC.

This clonotype has at least ten counts. The chain recombines TRBV20-1 with TRBJ2-5; maybe TRBD2 (6 bases). Trimming left V 3 bases short and J 3 bases short, with 11 bases between. This CDR3 has 13 amino acids. In germline, CDR1 is DFQATT, CDR2 SNEGSKA (reference sequence). The CDR3 bases are TGCAGTGCTAGGTCGTGGGAGGAAGAGACCCAGTACTTC. This translates into CSARSWEEETQYF.

This clonotype was found a few times. This chain uses TRBV5-6 with TRBJ2-5, with D uncertain. This CDR3 contains 13 residues. V dropped 8 bases and J dropped 0 bases, with 11 bases sitting between them. Germline V gene data show CDR1 as SGHDT and CDR2 as YYEEEE. CDR3 region: CARSAYYQETQYF. CDR3 nucleotide sequence: TGTGCCAGGAGCGCCTACTACCAAGAGACCCAGTACTTC.

The V and J genes are TRBV20-1 and TRBJ2-1, with a weak D call TRBD2 (5 bases). The CDR3 covers 15 residues. The ends were cut back, 3 bases at V and 0 bases at J, with 12 bases in the middle. Germline V gives CDR1 DFQATT, CDR2 SNEGSKA (reference sequence). The DNA for the CDR3 is TGCAGTGCTAGGGACTTCACCCGCTCCTACAATGAGCAGTTCTTC. Protein product: CSARDFTRSYNEQFF.

This clonotype was recorded many times. The genes are TRBV5-1 and TRBJ1-1; TRBD1 agrees at 7 bases. The V gene end was trimmed by 4 bases and the J gene end by 0 bases; junction bases not matched to a gene: 9. In germline, CDR1 is SGHRS, CDR2 YFSETQ. This CDR3 has 16 amino acids. CDR3 protein: CASSPASGQLNTEAFF. The CDR3 DNA sequence: TGCGCCAGCAGCCCGGCTTCGGGACAGCTGAACACTGAAGCTTTCTTT. The full variable domain, its missing parts supplied by reference TRBV5-1 and TRBJ1-1, is KAGVTQTPRYLIKTRGQQVTLSCSPISGHRSVSWYQQTPGQGLQFLFEYFSETQRNKGNFPGRFSGRQFSNSRSEMNVSTLELGDSALYLCASSPASGQLNTEAFFGQGTRLTVV.

The chain is built from TRBV5-1 and TRBJ2-5; the D is unclear. Germline V gene data show CDR1 as SGHRS and CDR2 as YFSETQ. Trimming shortened V by 4 bases and J by 1 base, and 11 bases separated the two germline ends. CDR3 length: 14 residues. The chain's CDR3 is CASSLGRTQETQYF. The DNA for the CDR3 is TGCGCCAGCAGCCTTGGACGGACCCAAGAGACCCAGTACTTC.

This clonotype occurred many times. The rearrangement uses TRBV7-6 and TRBJ2-3; 9 bases fit TRBD2. V lost 5 bases to trimming and J lost 4 bases; unmatched junction nucleotides: 19. Germline CDR1 SGHVS, CDR2 FNYEAQ. The CDR3 extends over 19 amino acids. CDR3: CASSPISGGQRGVADTQYF. CDR3 coding DNA: TGTGCCAGCAGCCCTATTAGCGGGGGCCAGAGGGGCGTGGCAGATACGCAGTATTTT.

Regarding this clonotype: This sequence may be a read error, since a much larger clone differs from it by one base. This chain links TRBV29-1 with TRBJ1-2, with a tentative D call TRBD1 (5 bases). The CDR3 length is 14 residues. Germline assignment: CDR1 SQVTM and CDR2 ANQGSEA. V shed 4 bases and J shed 12 bases, with 24 bases lying between them. The CDR3 nucleotides read TGCAGCGTTGGGGGCGACCGCAGCAAAGAGGGCGACACCTTC. It specifies CSVGGDRSKEGDTF.

This clonotype occurred many times. The chain recombines TRBV11-2 with TRBJ2-3, with 7 bases that match TRBD2. Germline V gives CDR1 SGHAT, CDR2 FQNNGV. This CDR3 comprises 12 residues. Trimming at V came to 5 bases and at J to 7 bases, leaving 3 bases not matched to a gene. CDR3 residues: CASSPGLHTQYF. The CDR3 nucleotides read TGTGCCAGCAGCCCGGGACTACATACGCAGTATTTT.

CDR3 sequence reads: CASSGRSPGQGAQQFF. CDR3 nucleotides: TGCGCCAGCAGTGGACGGAGTCCGGGACAGGGGGCTCAGCAGTTCTTC. The rearrangement links TRBV10-1 to TRBJ2-1, with 12 bases fitting TRBD1. Germline V gene sequence: CDR1 WNHNN, CDR2 SYGVQD (reference sequence). The CDR3 extends over 16 amino acids. J lost 11 bases, V lost 4 bases, and 12 bases had no gene match.